This note documents a single TCR beta chain sequence. This clonotype has ten or more counts. Its specific antigen is unknown. There are no base qualities to consult, and no much larger clone falls within one base. Unique molecular identifier barcodes were built into the libraries and used for clonotype quantification. Qiagen AllPrep DNA/RNA Micro kits were used to isolate total RNA, and an Agilent TapeStation was used to check RNA quality. TCR beta libraries were constructed by 5' RACE, in which cDNA synthesis was followed by two PCR steps with TCR beta constant-region gene-specific primers. An Illumina MiSeq platform was used to sequence the TCR beta libraries. The published analysis was carried out like this. MIGEC, MiXCR and VDJtools were used to process the reads. Clonotype frequency was computed as the clonotype's share of unique molecular identifiers among all unique molecular identifiers in the sample. Nonfunctional TRBV genes listed as pseudogenes or open reading frames in IMGT, such as TRBV1, TRBV12-1 and TRBV21, were excluded. TCRdb applied fastp at Q25 and MiXCR to the public reads, then kept only in-frame beta chains. Each entry is one CDR3 protein sequence, shown with its most common DNA and genes. For this entry, the V and J calls and clone size follow TCRdb and not the study's own pipeline. Recorded for this sample are just over 20,000 distinct CDR3 sequences; under 3% of them occurred a single time. Of the sample, 25% to 35% falls within the top ten clones.

For two to three days, T cells were expanded from blood mononuclear cells using either the anti-CD3 antibody OKT3 or CD3/CD28 Dynabeads. Expanded T cells were maintained in RPMI 1640 supplemented with around 9.1% fetal bovine serum, recombinant human IL-2 (around 94 IU/ml) and IL-7 (about 5 ng/ml). For cocultures, roughly 5 x 10^4 normal T cells were combined with roughly 5 x 10^4 target cells and bispecific antibody in approximately 0.1 mL and incubated for roughly 17 hours at 37 degrees C. Every bispecific antibody was made of two single-chain variable fragments, expressed in a single-chain diabody format carrying a His tag. Healthy human donors supplied the effector T cells, with peripheral blood mononuclear cells isolated from leukapheresis samples using Ficoll density gradient centrifugation. The data belong to a study of beta chain bispecific antibodies for T cell cancers (dated by TCRdb to the early 2020s). About the study as a whole: Healthy donor T cells were cocultured with T cell leukemia lines and bispecific antibodies, and TRBV sequencing of the surviving cells was then used to measure how much each TRBV family was depleted. Surface TRBV12 (TRBV12-3) was expressed by Jurkat cells, and surface TRBV5-5 was expressed by HPB-ALL cells.

The CDR3 starts with the cysteine, ends with the phenylalanine, and has 13 residues. The entry retains the CDR3 DNA only, 39 bases that are in frame from base 1. CDR1 and CDR2 are read off the germline V gene as SGHRS and YFSETQ. V gives up 0 bases and J gives up 8 bases, and the segment between their germline ends measures 9 bases. Study-wide findings and limitations: Every sequenced sample was a mix of normal T cells and leukemia cell line cells, and most of the targeted TRBV signal originated from the leukemia cells instead of the normal T cells. Cross-reactivity of the anti-TRBV5-5 antibody with TRBV5-6 was attributed to high sequence similarity between the two genes.

The specimen was healthy donor T cells cultured with leukemia cells. The sequence joins TRBV5-1 to TRBJ2-1, with the D gene call left open. This sequence was found in a human donor in good health. Some clones in this sample may be carry-over from other donors' samples. The base sequence is TGCGCCAGCAGCTTGGAACCGAATTATGAGCAGTTCTTC. Its protein is CASSLEPNYEQFF.